The 28 T cell receptor beta chains presented below share a single source sample, sequenced in a study of cytomegalovirus exposure and HLA in healthy donors. Both 60 Vbeta primers and 13 Jbeta primers went into the PCR. TCRdb's table, derived via immunoSEQ multiplex PCR, lists solely in-frame clones and lacks some. Among about 130,000 clones listed, approximately 75% were seen once. Source material: PBMCs. These receptors originate from a man younger than 40 in good health and CMV-seronegative.

This clone has more than one count but fewer than ten. The genes are TRBV4-1 and TRBJ2-1; the match to TRBD2 covers 13 bases. The CDR3 length is 19 residues. Looked up from germline, CDR1 is MGHRA and CDR2 is YSYEKL. The J segment lost 1 base and the V segment lost 5 bases, leaving 11 bases of the junction unmatched. This chain's CDR3 is CASSFAGTSGVGSYNEQFF. The CDR3 DNA is TGCGCCAGCAGCTTCGCCGGGACTAGCGGGGTAGGATCCTACAATGAGCAGTTCTTC.

This clone was found once. The V call is TRBV30, the J call TRBJ2-3, with TRBD2 identical over 10 bases. This CDR3 has 18 amino acids. Germline V gene sequence: CDR1 GTSNPN, CDR2 SVGIG (reference sequence). The V gene end was trimmed by 5 bases and the J gene end by 7 bases; junction bases not matched to a gene: 21. CDR3 sequence (DNA): TGTGCCTGGGACGATTATCCGATCACTAGCGGGACTGGAAATACGCAGTATTTT. Translation: CAWDDYPITSGTGNTQYF.

This chain links TRBV7-9 with TRBJ2-1, with 11 bases aligning to TRBD1. This CDR3 region has 16 residues. J lost 4 bases, V lost 5 bases, and 7 bases had no gene match. Germline V lookup: CDR1 SEHNR, CDR2 FQNEAQ (reference sequence). DNA of the CDR3: TGTGCCAGCAGCCTACACGGGACAGGGGGGTACAATGAGCAGTTCTTC. Translating gives CASSLHGTGGYNEQFF.

The chain employs TRBV11-2 and TRBJ1-1; D unresolved. Trimming removed 1 base at V and 6 bases at J, with 3 bases between. The CDR3 sequence is 11 residues long. CDR1 and CDR2 (germline): SGHAT, FQNNGV. The CDR3 here is CASSLGPEAFF. Written as DNA, the CDR3 is TGTGCCAGCAGCTTAGGGCCTGAAGCTTTCTTT.

The CDR3, as DNA: TGTGCCAGCGGGACTAGCTACACAGATACGCAGTATTTT. Residues: CASGTSYTDTQYF. The rearrangement links TRBV6-5 to TRBJ2-3, with 9 nucleotides matching TRBD2. This CDR3 spans 13 amino acids. The V gene end was trimmed by 8 bases and the J gene end by 2 bases; junction bases not matched to a gene: 2. Germline V CDR1 and CDR2: MNHEY, SVGAGI.

V usage is TRBV6-5 and J usage is TRBJ1-6, with TRBD1 matching 8 bases. CDR1 is MNHEY and CDR2 is SVGAGI in the germline V gene. J lost 9 bases, V lost 7 bases, and 11 bases had no gene match. The CDR3 sequence is 15 residues long. The DNA of the CDR3 is TGTGCCAGCACAGGGGGCACAGGGAAGGGTTCACCCCTCCACTTT. Its protein product is CASTGGTGKGSPLHF.

The chain joins TRBV5-1 to TRBJ2-2, with D possibly TRBD1 on 6 matching bases. The CDR3 sequence is 17 residues long. Trimming left V 0 bases short and J 4 bases short, with 16 bases between. The germline gives CDR1 SGHRS, CDR2 YFSETQ. CDR3 region: CASSLVTGFGVTGELFF. CDR3 sequence (DNA): TGCGCCAGCAGCTTGGTCACAGGGTTTGGTGTCACCGGGGAGCTGTTTTTT.

This clone has just one count. The chain couples TRBV6-6 to TRBJ1-2; 8 nucleotides line up with TRBD1. Germline assignment: CDR1 MNHNY and CDR2 SVGAGI (reference sequence). The length of the CDR3 is 16 residues. With 2 bases clipped from V and 5 bases from J, the junction kept 10 bases outside the gene matches. CDR3 region: CASSYVLDREYYGYTF. The CDR3 coding sequence is TGTGCCAGCAGTTACGTCCTGGACAGGGAATATTATGGCTACACCTTC.

This chain connects TRBV18 to TRBJ2-7, with a possible D match to TRBD1 (7 bases). Trimming stripped 3 bases from V and 7 bases from J, with 16 bases between. Germline V gene lookup returns CDR1 KGHSH and CDR2 LQKENI. The CDR3 runs to 14 residues. CDR3 residues: CASSPRQGGREQYF. In DNA, the CDR3 is TGTGCCAGCTCACCCCGACAGGGAGGTAGGGAGCAGTACTTC.

A note on this clone: Germline and junction disagree at one end, which may indicate a read error. This rearrangement joins TRBV5-1 to TRBJ1-2; the match to TRBD1 covers 7 bases. Per germline, CDR1 SGHRS and CDR2 YFSETQ. The CDR3 has 13 residues. The CDR3 region is CASSPIQGDGYIF. The CDR3 DNA follows: TGCGCCAGCAGCCCTATCCAGGGGGATGGCTACATCTTC. Using reference TRBV5-1 and TRBJ1-2 for the parts outside the CDR3, the full variable domain is KAGVTQTPRYLIKTRGQQVTLSCSPISGHRSVSWYQQTPGQGLQFLFEYFSETQRNKGNFPGRFSGRQFSNSRSEMNVSTLELGDSALYLCASSPIQGDGYIFGSGTRLTVV.

This clone showed up just once. V is TRBV11-2 and J is TRBJ2-3, with D tentatively TRBD2 (6 bases). Trimming took 6 bases from V and 3 from J, leaving 13 bases between them. CDR3 length: 14 residues. Germline V lookup: CDR1 SGHAT, CDR2 FQNNGV. The DNA for the CDR3 is TGTGCCAGCAGGGGTCGGGGACTTACAGATACGCAGTATTTT. Its protein is CASRGRGLTDTQYF.

The chain carries TRBV30 and TRBJ2-7; D possibly corresponds to TRBD2 (6 bases). Germline values: CDR1 GTSNPN, CDR2 SVGIG (reference sequence). The V end was cut by 5 bases, the J end by 3 bases, with 20 bases between. This CDR3 has 15 amino acids. The CDR3 coding sequence is TGTGCCTGGGCCCCCCCTTGGACGGGGGTCTACGAGCAGTACTTC. This sequence encodes CAWAPPWTGVYEQYF.

This CDR3 is CASSLARNPYEQYF. In nucleotides, the CDR3 is TGCGCCAGCAGCTTGGCCAGGAATCCCTACGAGCAGTACTTC. This chain connects TRBV5-1 to TRBJ2-7; D is unresolved. Germline values: CDR1 SGHRS, CDR2 YFSETQ. V was clipped by 0 bases and J by 2 bases, with 9 bases between them. The CDR3 consists of 14 residues.

The chain carries TRBV28 and TRBJ1-5, with a weak D call TRBD1 (6 bases). CDR1 and CDR2 from the germline V gene are MDHEN and SYDVKM. The CDR3 has 12 residues. V was shortened by 6 bases and J by 7 bases, with 10 bases between the two germline ends. CDR3 sequence reads: CASSTRGQPQHF. The CDR3 DNA sequence: TGTGCCAGCAGCACAAGGGGGCAGCCCCAGCATTTT.

The chain recombines TRBV2 with TRBJ2-1, with TRBD2 matching over 11 bases. This CDR3 spans 14 amino acids. J lost 10 bases, V lost 10 bases, and 12 bases had no gene match. Germline CDR1 SNHLY, CDR2 FYNNEI. The CDR3 loop is CATILAGVMGEQFF. The DNA of the CDR3 is TGTGCCACGATACTAGCGGGGGTGATGGGCGAGCAGTTCTTC.

The chain combines TRBV27 with TRBJ1-2; TRBD1 agrees at 8 bases. With V trimmed by 2 bases and J by 6 bases, 2 bases remained unmatched. Looked up from germline, CDR1 is MNHEY and CDR2 is SMNVEV (reference sequence). This CDR3 has 13 amino acids. CDR3 in amino acids: CASSLPTGDGYTF. The CDR3, as DNA: TGTGCCAGCAGTTTACCGACAGGGGATGGCTACACCTTC.

The J gene is TRBJ2-2, the V gene TRBV4-1; D is possibly TRBD2 (6 bases). In germline, CDR1 is MGHRA, CDR2 YSYEKL. V lost 1 base to trimming and J lost 2 bases, with 11 bases between them. The CDR3 has 16 residues. The CDR3: CASSQGVAVNTGELFF. The DNA for the CDR3 is TGCGCCAGCAGCCAAGGGGTAGCGGTTAACACCGGGGAGCTGTTTTTT.

The rearrangement joins TRBV30 to TRBJ1-4, with 10 bases identical to TRBD1. The junction had 4 bases not matched to a gene; V was cut back by 1 base and J by 8 bases. The CDR3 is 14 residues long. The germline V gene has CDR1 GTSNPN and CDR2 SVGIG (reference sequence). CDR3 DNA sequence: TGTGCCTGGAGTGGGGGGACAGGGGAAGAAAAACTGTTTTTT. This gives the protein CAWSGGTGEEKLFF.

The chain joins TRBV10-3 to TRBJ2-2, with D hard to call. Germline V lookup: CDR1 ENHRY, CDR2 SYGVKD. This CDR3 is 13 amino acids long. V lost 6 bases and J 1 base, leaving 6 bases between the germline ends. CDR3 DNA sequence: TGTGCCATCAGCTGGAGGAACACCGGGGAGCTGTTTTTT. This sequence encodes CAISWRNTGELFF.

This chain joins TRBV7-9 and TRBJ2-3, with 7 nucleotides matching TRBD1. Germline lookup yields CDR1 SEHNR and CDR2 FQNEAQ (reference sequence). Trimming took 5 bases from V and 2 from J; bases not matched to a gene: 4. The length of the CDR3 is 14 residues. Here the CDR3 reads CASSPTGVTDTQYF. For the CDR3, the DNA is TGTGCCAGCAGCCCAACAGGGGTCACAGATACGCAGTATTTT. Full variable domain (missing parts from reference TRBV7-9 and TRBJ2-3): DTGVSQNPRHKITKRGQNVTFRCDPISEHNRLYWYRQTLGQGPEFLTYFQNEAQLEKSRLLSDRFSAERPKGSFSTLEIQRTEQGDSAMYLCASSPTGVTDTQYFGPGTRLTVL.

The chain combines TRBV27 with TRBJ2-1; 8 bases are shared with TRBD1. Germline loops: CDR1 MNHEY, CDR2 SMNVEV (reference sequence). V was clipped by 10 bases and J by 0 bases; unmatched bases: 11. The CDR3 extends over 16 amino acids. CDR3 region: CAIRRGTGLSYNEQFF. The CDR3 DNA follows: TGTGCCATCCGCCGGGGGACAGGCCTCTCCTACAATGAGCAGTTCTTC.

As regards this clone: Other DNA sequences in this specimen translate into the identical CDR3. This chain joins TRBV6-5 and TRBJ2-2, with D hard to call. The CDR3 length is 15 residues. Trimming removed 5 bases at V and 0 bases at J, with 10 bases between. The germline V gene encodes CDR1 MNHEY and CDR2 SVGAGI. The CDR3 loop reads CASSARPSNTGELFF. The CDR3 DNA reads TGTGCCAGCAGTGCGCGGCCCTCGAACACCGGGGAGCTGTTTTTT.

J is TRBJ2-1 and V is TRBV13; 8 bases match TRBD2. The CDR3 sequence is 16 residues long. Per germline, CDR1 PRHDT and CDR2 FYEKMQ (reference sequence). With 4 bases clipped from V and 7 bases from J, the junction kept 12 bases outside the gene matches. The DNA for the CDR3 is TGTGCCAGCAGCTCGCTGCGGGGGGCCACGTGGAATGAGCAGTTCTTC. Residues: CASSSLRGATWNEQFF.

This clone occurred once. V usage is TRBV4-1 and J usage is TRBJ2-1; the match to TRBD2 covers 8 bases. Germline-derived CDR1 and CDR2 are MGHRA and YSYEKL. The CDR3 length is 15 residues. Trimming took 4 bases from V and 10 from J; bases not matched to a gene: 12. CDR3 in DNA: TGCGCCAGCAGCCTAATTTTCCCGGGACTAGTGGAGCAGTTCTTC. Its protein is CASSLIFPGLVEQFF.

The gene calls are TRBV9 and TRBJ2-3, with 9 nucleotides matching TRBD2. Germline V CDR1 and CDR2: SGDLS, YYNGEE. The V segment lost 3 bases and the J segment 1 base; nucleotides outside the gene matches: 3. The CDR3 sequence is 15 residues long. The CDR3 here is CASSDIAGGTDTQYF. CDR3 in DNA: TGTGCCAGCAGCGACATAGCGGGGGGCACAGATACGCAGTATTTT.

The chain combines TRBV10-1 with TRBJ1-5; D is unresolved. V was clipped by 7 bases and J by 2 bases, with 15 bases between them. Per germline, CDR1 WNHNN and CDR2 SYGVQD (reference sequence). The CDR3 runs to 15 residues. DNA for the CDR3: TGCGCCAGCAACCACGGGAGGGAACGCAATCAGCCCCAGCATTTT. Protein product: CASNHGRERNQPQHF.

Judged by abundance, this clone is medium-sized. V and J are TRBV6-4 and TRBJ2-1; D might be TRBD2 (6 bases). Between the trimmed V and J ends, which lost 5 bases and 6 bases, there was a span of 17 bases. Per germline, CDR1 MRHNA and CDR2 SNTAGT. The CDR3 sequence is 15 residues long. CDR3 in DNA: TGTGCCAGCAGTCTCAGTCCGGGGGTCAGCAATGAGCAGTTCTTC. The encoded protein is CASSLSPGVSNEQFF.

This chain links TRBV4-3 with TRBJ2-7; D is unresolved. Germline loops: CDR1 LGHNA, CDR2 YSLEER. V lost 0 bases, J lost 3 bases, and 12 bases lay in between. The CDR3 runs to 15 residues. The CDR3 region is CASSQDRNSLYEQYF. The CDR3 DNA is TGCGCCAGCAGCCAAGATAGGAACAGTCTCTACGAGCAGTACTTC.